These T cell receptor beta chains were read from a single sample in a study of shared clonotypes between healthy human individuals. Using immunoSEQ multiplex PCR, the repertoire was profiled, and TCRdb retains in-frame clones only, with some absent. The sample contains more than 2,000,000 clones, around nine tenths of which appear only once. The sequencing sample was made of naive CD4+ T cells sorted from blood. The receptor source for this set is a man younger than 35 in good health. CDR3s include the opening cysteine and the closing phenylalanine or tryptophan. Fields, in order: D gene, V gene, J gene, CDR3 protein. D genes are given only for firm matches.

>NA|TRBV5-6|TRBJ2-5
CASSPWRGPEAAGETQYF
>NA|TRBV27|TRBJ1-5
CASSSTSGGGNQPQHF
>TRBD2|TRBV11-2|TRBJ2-7
CASSIRTSETYEQYF
>NA|TRBV11-3|TRBJ2-3
CASSLQGDTQYF
>TRBD1|TRBV5-6|TRBJ2-5
CASSSGQGAKETQYF
>NA|TRBV10-3|TRBJ1-5
CAISDREAQPQHF
>TRBD2|TRBV28|TRBJ2-2
CASSFALAANTGELFF
>NA|TRBV4-1|TRBJ2-3
CASSQALGTDTQYF
>NA|TRBV19|TRBJ1-5
CASSMLDQPQHF
>TRBD2|TRBV7-2|TRBJ2-5
CASRPGGLAGMETQYF
>NA|TRBV21-1|TRBJ2-7
CASSNKYSGRAREQYF
>NA|TRBV5-1|TRBJ1-6
CASTPDRSSYNSPLHF
>TRBD1|TRBV25-1|TRBJ1-6
CASSARDRTHSPLHF
>NA|TRBV30|TRBJ2-5
CAWSLGGGETQYF
>NA|TRBV5-5|TRBJ1-1
CASSLAGSVNTEAFF
>NA|TRBV7-6|TRBJ2-7
CASSLDPVRGREQYF
>TRBD1|TRBV2|TRBJ2-4
CASSSGTGNIQYF
>NA|TRBV6-6|TRBJ1-1
CASSYDWVAEAFF
>NA|TRBV6-6|TRBJ2-1
CATGANEQFF
>NA|TRBV19|TRBJ1-5
CASSISGSNQPQHF
>NA|TRBV5-1|TRBJ2-3
CASSEGNTDTQYF
>TRBD2|TRBV4-3|TRBJ2-1
CASSQGTGLAGYNEQFF
>NA|TRBV14|TRBJ1-2
CASSQAGGSYYGYTF
>NA|TRBV5-4|TRBJ2-7
CASSLIGQGRDEQYF
>NA|TRBV5-5|TRBJ2-3
CASSYGRFTDTQYF
>NA|TRBV30|TRBJ2-3
CAWSPRGALTDTQYF
>TRBD2|TRBV14|TRBJ2-3
CASSERRTSWRTDTQYF
>TRBD1|TRBV7-2|TRBJ2-2
CASSPRQGRTGELFF
>TRBD2|TRBV6-5|TRBJ2-5
CASSYAGGGETQYF
>TRBD2|TRBV6-6|TRBJ2-1
CASSGTSGRYNEQFF
>TRBD1|TRBV11-2|TRBJ2-5
CASSHKDRGLRGYQETQYF
>TRBD1|TRBV15|TRBJ1-2
CATSSPFVGQGNYGYTF
>NA|TRBV28|TRBJ2-1
CASRGAGNNEQFF
>NA|TRBV18|TRBJ1-2
CASSPPTREPRRIYGYTF
>NA|TRBV4-3|TRBJ2-5
CASSQGLVATQETQYF
>NA|TRBV6-1|TRBJ1-5
CASGPVSDQPQHF
>NA|TRBV10-1|TRBJ1-6
CASSEPNSPLHF
>NA|TRBV4-3|TRBJ2-7
CASSQDYALSYEQYF
>TRBD1|TRBV10-1|TRBJ1-4
CASSGQGRNELFF